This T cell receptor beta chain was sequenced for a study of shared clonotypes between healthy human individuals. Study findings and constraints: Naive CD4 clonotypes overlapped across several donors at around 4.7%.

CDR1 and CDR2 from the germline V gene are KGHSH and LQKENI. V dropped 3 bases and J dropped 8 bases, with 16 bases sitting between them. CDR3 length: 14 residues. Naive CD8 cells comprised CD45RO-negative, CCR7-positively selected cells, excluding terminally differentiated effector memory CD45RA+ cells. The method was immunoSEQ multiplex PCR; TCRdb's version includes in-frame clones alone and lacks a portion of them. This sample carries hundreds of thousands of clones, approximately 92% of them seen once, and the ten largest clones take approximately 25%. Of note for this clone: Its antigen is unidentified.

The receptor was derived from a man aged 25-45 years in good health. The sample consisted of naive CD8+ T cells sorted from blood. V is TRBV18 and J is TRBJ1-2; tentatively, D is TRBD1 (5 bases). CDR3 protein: CASSPGTSPRGYTF. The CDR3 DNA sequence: TGTGCCAGCTCACCCGGGACCTCACCACGCGGCTACACCTTC.